Below are 9 T cell receptor beta chains sequenced from a single sample in a study of cytomegalovirus exposure and HLA in healthy donors. With 60 Vbeta and 13 Jbeta primers, the PCR was carried out. Produced via immunoSEQ multiplex PCR; TCRdb's table is partial and in-frame only. The sample holds roughly 100,000 clones; roughly 80% are singletons and the top ten take roughly 6.9%. Specimen: PBMCs. These receptors were collected from a young man in good health and CMV-seropositive.

This sequence joins TRBV6-5 and TRBJ1-4; TRBD1 is a possible D gene (6 bases). Germline assignment: CDR1 MNHEY and CDR2 SVGAGI. V lost 5 bases to trimming and J lost 5 bases, with 12 bases between them. CDR3 length: 14 amino acids. The CDR3 sequence: CASSMDSENEKLFF. The CDR3 DNA is TGTGCCAGCAGTATGGACAGTGAGAATGAAAAACTGTTTTTT.

Written as DNA, the CDR3 is TGTGCCAGCAGCTTACGCAGGACAGGGCGGCCCCAGCATTTT. Translated, it gives CASSLRRTGRPQHF. This chain joins TRBV5-8 and TRBJ1-5, with 8 bases aligning to TRBD1. The CDR3 is made up of 14 amino acids. V was pared by 2 bases and J by 9 bases, with 7 bases of the junction left unmatched. Looked up from germline, CDR1 is SGHTS and CDR2 is YDEGEE.

This clone occurred a few times. The chain links TRBV29-1 to TRBJ2-1, with D perhaps matching TRBD2 (6 bases). From germline, CDR1 is SQVTM and CDR2 ANQGSEA. This CDR3 is 16 amino acids long. V lost 6 bases, J lost 3 bases, and 21 bases lay in between. CDR3 bases: TGCAGCGTGGAGTTGATCGGGGGAGCGGGCTACAATGAGCAGTTCTTC. Protein product: CSVELIGGAGYNEQFF.

The gene calls are TRBV10-1 and TRBJ1-6, with 7 positions matching TRBD1. V shed 4 bases, J shed 14 bases, and the junction held 8 bases outside the gene matches. Per the germline V gene, CDR1 is WNHNN and CDR2 is SYGVQD (reference sequence). The length of the CDR3 is 13 residues. The CDR3 coding sequence is TGCGCCAGCAGTGGAGACAGGGCCGCGTCCCTCCACTTT. Residues: CASSGDRAASLHF.

The chain is built from TRBV4-1 and TRBJ1-6; 9 nucleotides line up with TRBD1. This CDR3 spans 15 amino acids. The germline gives CDR1 MGHRA, CDR2 YSYEKL. Losses at the gene ends were 4 bases for V and 8 bases for J; bases not matched to a gene: 6. The CDR3 spells CASSRPGQGDSPLHF. In DNA form, the CDR3 reads TGCGCCAGCAGCCGGCCGGGACAGGGCGATTCACCCCTCCACTTT.

This clone was found a few times. J is TRBJ1-3 and V is TRBV9, with D hard to call. In germline, CDR1 is SGDLS, CDR2 YYNGEE. The CDR3 runs 14 residues. The ends were cut back, 0 bases at V and 0 bases at J, with 4 bases in the middle. The CDR3 region has the DNA TGTGCCAGCAGCGTAGGCAGCTCTGGAAACACCATATATTTT. Its translation: CASSVGSSGNTIYF.

The chain joins TRBV5-8 to TRBJ1-2; TRBD1 is a possible D gene (6 bases). This CDR3 contains 15 residues. Trimming stripped 4 bases from V and 4 bases from J, with 17 bases between. Germline CDR1 is SGHTS and CDR2 is YDEGEE. Written as DNA, the CDR3 is TGTGCCAGCAGCCCCCTGCGGGGGCGCTTCTATGGCTACACCTTC. Amino acid sequence: CASSPLRGRFYGYTF.

The V call is TRBV30, the J call TRBJ1-6; 10 nucleotides line up with TRBD1. Germline V gene sequence: CDR1 GTSNPN, CDR2 SVGIG (reference sequence). There are 14 residues in the CDR3. The J segment lost 9 bases and the V segment lost 0 bases, leaving 2 bases of the junction unmatched. CDR3 residues: CAWSVGTGVSPLHF. The CDR3 coding sequence is TGTGCCTGGAGTGTTGGGACAGGGGTTTCACCCCTCCACTTT.

The chain has TRBV28 and TRBJ1-2; D perhaps matches TRBD1 (5 bases). Trimming left V 10 bases short and J 8 bases short, with 11 bases between. The germline gives CDR1 MDHEN, CDR2 SYDVKM. This CDR3 has 10 residues. For the CDR3, the DNA is TGTGCCACTTCAGGGTACGGCTACACCTTC. It encodes CATSGYGYTF.